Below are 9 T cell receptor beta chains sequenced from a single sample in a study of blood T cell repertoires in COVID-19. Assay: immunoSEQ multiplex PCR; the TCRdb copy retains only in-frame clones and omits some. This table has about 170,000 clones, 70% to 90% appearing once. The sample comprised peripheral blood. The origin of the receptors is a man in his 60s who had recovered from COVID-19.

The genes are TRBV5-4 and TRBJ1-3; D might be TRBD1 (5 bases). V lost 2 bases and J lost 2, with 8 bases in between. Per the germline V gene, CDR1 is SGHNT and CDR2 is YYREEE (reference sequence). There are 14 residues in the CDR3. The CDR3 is CASSLSGAGNTIYF. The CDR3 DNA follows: TGTGCCAGCAGCTTATCGGGGGCTGGAAACACCATATATTTT.

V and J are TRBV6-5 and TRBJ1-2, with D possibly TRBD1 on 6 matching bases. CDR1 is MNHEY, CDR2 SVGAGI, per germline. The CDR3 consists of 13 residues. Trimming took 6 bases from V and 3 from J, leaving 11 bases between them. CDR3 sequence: CASRPGQHYGYTF. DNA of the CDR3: TGTGCCAGCAGGCCCGGACAGCACTATGGCTACACCTTC.

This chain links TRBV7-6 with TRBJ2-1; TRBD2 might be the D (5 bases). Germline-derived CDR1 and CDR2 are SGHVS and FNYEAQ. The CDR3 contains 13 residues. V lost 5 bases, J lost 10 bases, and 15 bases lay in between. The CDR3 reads CASSTDGPGEQFF. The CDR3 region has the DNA TGTGCCAGCAGCACGGACGGCCCGGGGGAGCAGTTCTTC.

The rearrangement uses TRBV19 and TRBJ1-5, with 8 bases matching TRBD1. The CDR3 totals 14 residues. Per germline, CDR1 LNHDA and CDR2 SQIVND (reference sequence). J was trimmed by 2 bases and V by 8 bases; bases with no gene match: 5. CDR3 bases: TGTGCCAGTGGACAGGGTAAGGGCAATCAGCCCCAGCATTTT. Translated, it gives CASGQGKGNQPQHF.

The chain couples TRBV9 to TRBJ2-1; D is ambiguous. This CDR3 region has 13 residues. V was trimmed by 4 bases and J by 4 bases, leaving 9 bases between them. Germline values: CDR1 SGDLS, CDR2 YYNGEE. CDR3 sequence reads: CASSTEAYNEQFF. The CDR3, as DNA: TGTGCCAGCAGCACCGAAGCGTACAATGAGCAGTTCTTC.

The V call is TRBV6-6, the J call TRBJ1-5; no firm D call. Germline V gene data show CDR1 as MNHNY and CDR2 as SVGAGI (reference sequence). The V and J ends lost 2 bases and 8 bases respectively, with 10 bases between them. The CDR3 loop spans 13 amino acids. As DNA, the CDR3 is TGTGCCAGCAGTTACGTGGATCGGGAGCCCCAGCATTTT. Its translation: CASSYVDREPQHF.

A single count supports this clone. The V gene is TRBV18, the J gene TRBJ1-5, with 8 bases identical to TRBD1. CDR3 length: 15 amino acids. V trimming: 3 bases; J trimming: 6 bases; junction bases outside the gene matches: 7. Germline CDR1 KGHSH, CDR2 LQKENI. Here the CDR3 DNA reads TGTGCCAGCTCACCCGGACAGGGCATGGGTCAGCCCCAGCATTTT. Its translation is CASSPGQGMGQPQHF.

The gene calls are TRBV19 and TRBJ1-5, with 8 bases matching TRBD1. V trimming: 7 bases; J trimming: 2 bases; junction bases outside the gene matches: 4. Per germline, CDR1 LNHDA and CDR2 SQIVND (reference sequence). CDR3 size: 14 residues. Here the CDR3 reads CASTTDRGNQPQHF. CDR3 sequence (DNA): TGTGCCAGTACAACGGACAGGGGCAATCAGCCCCAGCATTTT.

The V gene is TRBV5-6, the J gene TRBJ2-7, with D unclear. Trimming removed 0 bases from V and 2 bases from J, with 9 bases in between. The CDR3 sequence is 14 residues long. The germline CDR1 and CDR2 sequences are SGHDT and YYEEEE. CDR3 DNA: TGTGCCAGCAGCTTGGGCAGGCGAACCTACGAGCAGTACTTC. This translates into CASSLGRRTYEQYF.